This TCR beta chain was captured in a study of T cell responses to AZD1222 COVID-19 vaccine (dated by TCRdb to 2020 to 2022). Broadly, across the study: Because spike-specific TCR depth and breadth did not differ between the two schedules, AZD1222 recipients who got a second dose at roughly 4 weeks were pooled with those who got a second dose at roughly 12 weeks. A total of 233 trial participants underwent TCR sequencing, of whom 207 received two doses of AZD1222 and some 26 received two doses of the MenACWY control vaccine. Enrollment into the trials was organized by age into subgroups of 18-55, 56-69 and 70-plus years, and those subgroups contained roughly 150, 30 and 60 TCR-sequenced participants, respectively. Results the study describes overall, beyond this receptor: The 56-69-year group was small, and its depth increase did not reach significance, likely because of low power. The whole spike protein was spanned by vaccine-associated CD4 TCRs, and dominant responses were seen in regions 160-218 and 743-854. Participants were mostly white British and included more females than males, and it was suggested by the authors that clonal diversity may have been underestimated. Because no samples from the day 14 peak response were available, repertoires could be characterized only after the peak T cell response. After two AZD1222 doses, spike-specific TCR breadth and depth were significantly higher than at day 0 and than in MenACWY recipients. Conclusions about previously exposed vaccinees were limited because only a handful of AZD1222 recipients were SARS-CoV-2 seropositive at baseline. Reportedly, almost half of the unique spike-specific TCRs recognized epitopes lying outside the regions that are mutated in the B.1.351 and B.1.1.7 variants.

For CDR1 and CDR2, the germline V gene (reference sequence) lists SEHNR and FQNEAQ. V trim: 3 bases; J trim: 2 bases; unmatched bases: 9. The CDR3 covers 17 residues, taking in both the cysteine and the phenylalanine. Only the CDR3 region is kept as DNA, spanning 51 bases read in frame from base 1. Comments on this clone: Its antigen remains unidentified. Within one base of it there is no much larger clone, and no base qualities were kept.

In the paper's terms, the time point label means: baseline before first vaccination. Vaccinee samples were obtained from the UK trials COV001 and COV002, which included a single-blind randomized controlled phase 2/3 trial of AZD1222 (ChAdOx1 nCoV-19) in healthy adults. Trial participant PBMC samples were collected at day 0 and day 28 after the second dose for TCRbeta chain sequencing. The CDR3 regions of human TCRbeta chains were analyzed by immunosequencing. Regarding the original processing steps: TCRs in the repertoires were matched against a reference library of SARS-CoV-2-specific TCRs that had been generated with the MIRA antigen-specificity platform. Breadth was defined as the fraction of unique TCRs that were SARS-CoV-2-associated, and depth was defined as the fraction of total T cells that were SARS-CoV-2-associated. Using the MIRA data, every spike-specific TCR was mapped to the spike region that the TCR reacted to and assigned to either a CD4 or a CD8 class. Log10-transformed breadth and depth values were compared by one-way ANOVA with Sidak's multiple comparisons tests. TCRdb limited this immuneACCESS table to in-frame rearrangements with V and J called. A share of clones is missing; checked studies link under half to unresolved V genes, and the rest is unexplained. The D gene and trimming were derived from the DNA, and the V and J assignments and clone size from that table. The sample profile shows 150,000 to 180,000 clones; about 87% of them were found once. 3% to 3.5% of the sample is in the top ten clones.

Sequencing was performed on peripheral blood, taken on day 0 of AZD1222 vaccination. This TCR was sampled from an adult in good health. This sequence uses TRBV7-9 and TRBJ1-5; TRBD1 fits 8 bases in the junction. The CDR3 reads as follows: CASSFKPQGAGNQPQHF. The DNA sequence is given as TGTGCCAGCAGCTTTAAACCTCAGGGGGCCGGCAATCAGCCCCAGCATTTT. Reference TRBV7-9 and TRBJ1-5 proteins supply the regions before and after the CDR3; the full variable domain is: DTGVSQNPRHKITKRGQNVTFRCDPISEHNRLYWYRQTLGQGPEFLTYFQNEAQLEKSRLLSDRFSAERPKGSFSTLEIQRTEQGDSAMYLCASSFKPQGAGNQPQHFGDGTRLSIL.